The following is a T cell receptor (beta chain) sequence with its context. The data are from a study of cytomegalovirus exposure and HLA in healthy donors. The V gene's germline CDR1 is ENHRY and CDR2 SYGVKD. Deletions cut 4 bases from V and 4 bases from J, with 14 bases between. This CDR3 has 15 residues. Primers for the PCR totalled 60 Vbeta and 13 Jbeta. Profiling relied on immunoSEQ multiplex PCR, and the TCRdb table lists in-frame clones only, not all of them. The top ten hold around 7.7% of the sample, which has 150,000 or so clones, roughly 77% seen once. This TCR came from a woman aged 40-49 years in good health and CMV-seropositive. This chain connects TRBV10-3 to TRBJ2-1, with a tentative D call TRBD1 (6 bases). The sequenced sample consisted of PBMCs. The CDR3: CAISGPAGVYNEQFF. The CDR3 nucleotides read TGTGCCATCAGTGGTCCAGCAGGGGTATACAATGAGCAGTTCTTC.